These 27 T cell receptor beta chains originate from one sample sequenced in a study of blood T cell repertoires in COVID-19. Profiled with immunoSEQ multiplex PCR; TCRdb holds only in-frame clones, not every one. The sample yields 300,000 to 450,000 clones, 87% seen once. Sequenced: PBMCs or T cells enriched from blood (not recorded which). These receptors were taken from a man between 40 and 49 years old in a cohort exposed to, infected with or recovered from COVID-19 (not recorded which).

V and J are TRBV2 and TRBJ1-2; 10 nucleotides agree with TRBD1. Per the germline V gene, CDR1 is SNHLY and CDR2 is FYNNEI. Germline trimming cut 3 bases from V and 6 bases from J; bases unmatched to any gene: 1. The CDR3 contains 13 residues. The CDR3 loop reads CASSEGQGNGYTF. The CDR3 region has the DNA TGTGCCAGCAGTGAGGGACAGGGGAATGGCTACACCTTC.

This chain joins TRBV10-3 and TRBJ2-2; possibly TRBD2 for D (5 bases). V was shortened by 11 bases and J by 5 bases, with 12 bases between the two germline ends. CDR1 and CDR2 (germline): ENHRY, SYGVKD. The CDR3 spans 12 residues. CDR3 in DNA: TGTGCCTCCCAGACGGGGACCGGGGAGCTGTTTTTT. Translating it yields CASQTGTGELFF.

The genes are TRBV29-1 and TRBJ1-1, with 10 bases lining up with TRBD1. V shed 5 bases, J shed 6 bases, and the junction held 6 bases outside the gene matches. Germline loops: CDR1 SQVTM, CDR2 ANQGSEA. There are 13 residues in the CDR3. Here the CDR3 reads CSVRGQGIPEAFF. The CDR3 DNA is TGCAGCGTTAGGGGACAGGGGATCCCTGAAGCTTTCTTT. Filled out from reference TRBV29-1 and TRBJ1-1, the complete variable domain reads SAVISQKPSRDICQRGTSLTIQCQVDSQVTMMFWYRQQPGQSLTLIATANQGSEATYESGFVIDKFPISRPNLTFSTLTVSNMSPEDSSIYLCSVRGQGIPEAFFGQGTRLTVV.

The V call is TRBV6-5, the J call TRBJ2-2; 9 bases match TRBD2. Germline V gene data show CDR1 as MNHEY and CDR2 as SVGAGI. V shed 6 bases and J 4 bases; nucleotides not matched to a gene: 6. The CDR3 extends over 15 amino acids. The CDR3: CASSLAGSGTGELFF. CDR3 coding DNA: TGTGCCAGCAGCCTAGCGGGAAGTGGCACCGGGGAGCTGTTTTTT.

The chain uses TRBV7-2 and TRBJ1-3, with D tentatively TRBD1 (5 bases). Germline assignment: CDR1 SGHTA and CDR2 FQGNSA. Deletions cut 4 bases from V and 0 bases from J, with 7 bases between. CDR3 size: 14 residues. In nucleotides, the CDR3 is TGTGCCAGCAGCTCAGGGTTCTCTGGAAACACCATATATTTT. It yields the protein CASSSGFSGNTIYF.

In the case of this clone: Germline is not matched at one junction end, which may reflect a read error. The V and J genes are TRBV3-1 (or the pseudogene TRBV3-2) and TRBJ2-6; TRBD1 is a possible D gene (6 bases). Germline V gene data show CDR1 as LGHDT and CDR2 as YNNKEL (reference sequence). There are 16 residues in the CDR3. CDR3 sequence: CASSLRRGSGANVLTF. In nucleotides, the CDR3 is TGTGCCAGTAGCCTCCGAAGGGGGTCTGGGGCCAACGTCCTGACTTTC.

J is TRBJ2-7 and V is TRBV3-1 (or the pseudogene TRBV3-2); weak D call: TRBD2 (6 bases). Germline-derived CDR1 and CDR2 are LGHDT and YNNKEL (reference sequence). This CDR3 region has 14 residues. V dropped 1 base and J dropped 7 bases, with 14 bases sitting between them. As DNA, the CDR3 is TGTGCCAGCAGCCAAGGTGCGACTAGGATTGAGCAGTACTTC. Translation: CASSQGATRIEQYF.

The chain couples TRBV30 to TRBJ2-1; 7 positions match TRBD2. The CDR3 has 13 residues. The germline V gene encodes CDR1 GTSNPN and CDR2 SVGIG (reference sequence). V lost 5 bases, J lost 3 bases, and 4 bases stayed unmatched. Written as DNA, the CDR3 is TGTGCCTGGGGGGACTACGGCTACAATGAGCAGTTCTTC. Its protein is CAWGDYGYNEQFF. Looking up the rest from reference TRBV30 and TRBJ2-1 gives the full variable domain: SQTIHQWPATLVQPVGSPLSLECTVEGTSNPNLYWYRQAAGRGLQLLFYSVGIGQISSEVPQNLSASRPQDRQFILSSKKLLLSDSGFYLCAWGDYGYNEQFFGPGTRLTVL.

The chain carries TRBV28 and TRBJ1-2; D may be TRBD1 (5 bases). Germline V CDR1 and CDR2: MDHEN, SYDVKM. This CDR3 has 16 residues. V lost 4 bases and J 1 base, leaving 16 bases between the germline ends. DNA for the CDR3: TGTGCCAGCAGTTCCTCTGATAGAGGACATAACTATGGCTACACCTTC. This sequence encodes CASSSSDRGHNYGYTF.

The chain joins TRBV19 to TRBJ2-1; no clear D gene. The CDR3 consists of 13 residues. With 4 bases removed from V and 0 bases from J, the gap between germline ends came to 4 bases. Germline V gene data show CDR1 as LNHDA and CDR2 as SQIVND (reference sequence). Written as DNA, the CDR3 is TGTGCCAGTAGTACCAGCTCCTACAATGAGCAGTTCTTC. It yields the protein CASSTSSYNEQFF.

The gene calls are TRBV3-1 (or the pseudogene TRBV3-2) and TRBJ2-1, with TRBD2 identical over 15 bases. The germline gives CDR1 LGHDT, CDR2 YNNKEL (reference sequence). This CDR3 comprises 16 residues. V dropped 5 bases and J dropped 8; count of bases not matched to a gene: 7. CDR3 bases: TGTGCCAGCAGCGGACGGACTAGCGGGAGGGGGGATGAGCAGTTCTTC. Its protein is CASSGRTSGRGDEQFF.

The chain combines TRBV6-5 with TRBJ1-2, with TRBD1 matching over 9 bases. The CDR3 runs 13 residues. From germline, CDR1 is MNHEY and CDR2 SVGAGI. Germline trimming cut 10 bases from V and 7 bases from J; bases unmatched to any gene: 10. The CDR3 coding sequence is TGTGCCACTTTGACAGGGGGTCATACTGGCTACACCTTC. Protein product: CATLTGGHTGYTF.

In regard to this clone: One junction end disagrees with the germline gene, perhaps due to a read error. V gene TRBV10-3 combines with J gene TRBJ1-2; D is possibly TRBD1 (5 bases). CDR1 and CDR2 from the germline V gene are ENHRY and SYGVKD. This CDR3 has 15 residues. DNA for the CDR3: TGTGCCATCAATGAGGGTATAAGGGGTAACTATGGCTACACCTTC. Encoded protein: CAINEGIRGNYGYTF.

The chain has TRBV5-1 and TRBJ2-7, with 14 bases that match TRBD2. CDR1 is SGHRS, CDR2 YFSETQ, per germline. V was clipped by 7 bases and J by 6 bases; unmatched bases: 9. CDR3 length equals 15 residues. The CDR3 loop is CASGEGTSGSGEQYF. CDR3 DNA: TGCGCCAGCGGCGAGGGGACTAGCGGGAGTGGCGAGCAGTACTTC.

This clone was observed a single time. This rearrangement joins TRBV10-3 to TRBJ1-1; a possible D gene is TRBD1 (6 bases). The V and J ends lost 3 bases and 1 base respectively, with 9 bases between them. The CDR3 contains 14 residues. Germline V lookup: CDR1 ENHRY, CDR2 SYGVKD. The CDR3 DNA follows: TGTGCCATCAGTGAATTACAGGGGAACACTGAAGCTTTCTTT. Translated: CAISELQGNTEAFF.

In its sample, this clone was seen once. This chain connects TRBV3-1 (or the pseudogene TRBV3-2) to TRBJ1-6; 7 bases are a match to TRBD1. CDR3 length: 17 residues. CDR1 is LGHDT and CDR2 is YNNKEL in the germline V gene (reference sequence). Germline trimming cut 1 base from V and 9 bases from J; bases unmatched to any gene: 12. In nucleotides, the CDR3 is TGTGCCAGCAGCCAAGGAGTGACAGGGACTCGTCTTTCACCCCTCCACTTT. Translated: CASSQGVTGTRLSPLHF.

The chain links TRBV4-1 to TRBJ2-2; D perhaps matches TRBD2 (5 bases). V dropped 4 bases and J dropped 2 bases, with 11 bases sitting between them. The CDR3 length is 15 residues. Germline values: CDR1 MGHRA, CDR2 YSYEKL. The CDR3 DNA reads TGCGCCAGCAGCCCACGGACTCAAAACACCGGGGAGCTGTTTTTT. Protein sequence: CASSPRTQNTGELFF.

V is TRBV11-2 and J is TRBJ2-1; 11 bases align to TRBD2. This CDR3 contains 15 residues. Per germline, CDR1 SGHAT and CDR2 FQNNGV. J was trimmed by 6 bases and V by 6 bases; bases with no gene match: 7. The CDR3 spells CASSPLAGGGNEQFF. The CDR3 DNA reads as TGTGCCAGCAGTCCTTTAGCGGGAGGGGGCAATGAGCAGTTCTTC.

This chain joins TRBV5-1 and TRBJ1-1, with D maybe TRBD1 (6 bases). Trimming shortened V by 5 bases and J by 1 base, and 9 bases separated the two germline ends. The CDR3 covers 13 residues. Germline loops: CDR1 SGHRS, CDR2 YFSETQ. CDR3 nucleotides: TGCGCCAGCAGATACAGGGAGAACACTGAAGCTTTCTTT. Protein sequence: CASRYRENTEAFF.

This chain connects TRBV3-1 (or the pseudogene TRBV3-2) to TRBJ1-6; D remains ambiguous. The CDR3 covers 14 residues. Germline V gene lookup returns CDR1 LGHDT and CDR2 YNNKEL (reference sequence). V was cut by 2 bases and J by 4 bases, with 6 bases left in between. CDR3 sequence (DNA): TGTGCCAGCAGCCAAACAGTTTATAATTCACCCCTCCACTTT. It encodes CASSQTVYNSPLHF.

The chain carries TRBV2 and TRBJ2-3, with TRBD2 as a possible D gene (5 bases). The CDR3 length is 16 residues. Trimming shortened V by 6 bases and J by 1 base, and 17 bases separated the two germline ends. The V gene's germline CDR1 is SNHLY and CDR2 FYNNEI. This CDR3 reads CASRGYGVMGTDTQYF. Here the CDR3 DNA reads TGTGCCAGCAGGGGTTACGGGGTGATGGGCACAGATACGCAGTATTTT.

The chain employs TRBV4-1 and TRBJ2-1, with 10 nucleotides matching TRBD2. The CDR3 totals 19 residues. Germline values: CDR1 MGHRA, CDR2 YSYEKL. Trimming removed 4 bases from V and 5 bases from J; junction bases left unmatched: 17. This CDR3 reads CASSPQRGSGRRGDNEQFF. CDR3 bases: TGCGCCAGCAGCCCCCAGCGCGGTAGCGGGAGGAGGGGGGACAATGAGCAGTTCTTC.

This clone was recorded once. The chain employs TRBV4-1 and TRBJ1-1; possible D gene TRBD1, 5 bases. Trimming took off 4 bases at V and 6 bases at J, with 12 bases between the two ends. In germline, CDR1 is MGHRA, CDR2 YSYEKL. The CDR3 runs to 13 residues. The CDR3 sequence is CASSRGDFAEAFF. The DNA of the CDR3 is TGCGCCAGCAGCCGGGGGGATTTCGCTGAAGCTTTCTTT.

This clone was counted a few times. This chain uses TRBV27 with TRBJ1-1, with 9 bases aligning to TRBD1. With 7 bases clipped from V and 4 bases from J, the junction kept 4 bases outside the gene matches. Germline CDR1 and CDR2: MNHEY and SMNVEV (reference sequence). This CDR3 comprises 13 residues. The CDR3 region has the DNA TGTGCCAGCAAGCGGACAGGGGCCACTGAAGCTTTCTTT. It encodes CASKRTGATEAFF.

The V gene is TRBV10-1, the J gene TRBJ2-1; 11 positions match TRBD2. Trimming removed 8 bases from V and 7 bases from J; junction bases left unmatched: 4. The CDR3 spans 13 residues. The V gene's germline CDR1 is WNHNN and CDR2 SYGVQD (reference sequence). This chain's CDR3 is CASSIAGGNEQFF. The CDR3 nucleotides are TGCGCCAGCTCTATAGCGGGAGGGAATGAGCAGTTCTTC.

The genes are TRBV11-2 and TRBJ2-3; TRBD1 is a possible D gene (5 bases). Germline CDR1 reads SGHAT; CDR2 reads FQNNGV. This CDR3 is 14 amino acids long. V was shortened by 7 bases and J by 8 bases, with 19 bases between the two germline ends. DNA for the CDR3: TGTGCCAGCACCCCGACTGGGGTCCAGGGTACGCAGTATTTT. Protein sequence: CASTPTGVQGTQYF.

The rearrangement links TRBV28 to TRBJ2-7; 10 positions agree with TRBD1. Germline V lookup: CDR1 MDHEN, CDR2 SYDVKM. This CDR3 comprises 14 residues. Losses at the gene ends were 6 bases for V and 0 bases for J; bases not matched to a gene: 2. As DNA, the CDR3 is TGTGCCAGCAGGCGACAGGGGGCCTCCTACGAGCAGTACTTC. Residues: CASRRQGASYEQYF.